Below are 16 T cell receptor beta chains sequenced from a single sample in a study of blood T cell repertoires in COVID-19. The repertoire was sequenced with immunoSEQ multiplex PCR; TCRdb's copy has only in-frame clones and lacks some. The sample records about 91,000 clones, about 90% being singletons. The sequencing sample was made of peripheral blood. The origin of the receptors is a woman in her seventies with acute or convalescent COVID-19.

CDR3 protein: CSVVGRQGGTEAFF. The DNA of the CDR3 is TGCAGCGTTGTCGGCAGGCAGGGGGGAACTGAAGCTTTCTTT. The chain joins TRBV29-1 to TRBJ1-1; TRBD1 matches 7 bases. The CDR3 totals 14 residues. CDR1 and CDR2 (germline): SQVTM, ANQGSEA. The trim removed 4 bases at V and 5 bases at J, leaving 10 bases unmatched.

The V gene is TRBV24-1, the J gene TRBJ2-5; possible D gene TRBD1, 5 bases. CDR1 is KGHDR, CDR2 SFDVKD, per germline. V was pared by 3 bases and J by 4 bases, with 11 bases between. This CDR3 comprises 14 residues. The DNA of the CDR3 is TGTGCCACCAGTGATCCGGCCAGGGTAGAGACCCAGTACTTC. It translates to CATSDPARVETQYF.

This clone was counted a single time. This chain connects TRBV5-4 to TRBJ2-5, with 9 bases identical to TRBD2. Per the germline V gene, CDR1 is SGHNT and CDR2 is YYREEE (reference sequence). There are 16 residues in the CDR3. V shed 4 bases and J 5 bases; nucleotides not matched to a gene: 12. CDR3 region: CASSPADAGGRETQYF. Here the CDR3 DNA reads TGTGCCAGCAGCCCGGCTGATGCGGGGGGGCGGGAGACCCAGTACTTC.

The rearrangement links TRBV15 to TRBJ2-7; 8 positions agree with TRBD1. CDR3 size: 15 residues. CDR1 is LNHNV, CDR2 YYDKDF, per germline (reference sequence). V trimming: 1 base; J trimming: 4 bases; junction bases outside the gene matches: 6. The DNA for the CDR3 is TGTGCCACCAGCAGAGCGACAGGGGCTGAGTACGAGCAGTACTTC. It codes for CATSRATGAEYEQYF.

The CDR3 reads CASSKIAGSRYEQYF. CDR3 coding DNA: TGTGCCAGCAGTAAAATAGCGGGCAGCCGCTACGAGCAGTACTTC. The rearrangement links TRBV27 to TRBJ2-7; 7 nucleotides line up with TRBD2. V gave up 5 bases and J gave up 3 bases; unmatched junction bases: 10. The CDR3 contains 15 residues. Germline V CDR1 and CDR2: MNHEY, SMNVEV (reference sequence).

The genes are TRBV5-1 and TRBJ2-3; TRBD1 agrees at 8 bases. Germline lookup yields CDR1 SGHRS and CDR2 YFSETQ. This CDR3 contains 15 residues. The V segment lost 0 bases and the J segment 4 bases; nucleotides outside the gene matches: 4. The chain's CDR3 is CASSLGVQGADTQYF. Written as DNA, the CDR3 is TGCGCCAGCAGCTTGGGCGTACAGGGGGCAGATACGCAGTATTTT.

V and J are TRBV5-4 and TRBJ2-1, with 8 bases aligning to TRBD1. The CDR3 is 16 amino acids. J gave up 8 bases and V 4 bases, and 14 bases lay outside the gene matches. Germline V gives CDR1 SGHNT, CDR2 YYREEE (reference sequence). The CDR3: CASSRQGADRGDEQFF. CDR3 DNA sequence: TGTGCCAGCAGCCGCCAGGGGGCTGATCGGGGCGATGAGCAGTTCTTC.

This chain connects TRBV7-8 to TRBJ2-7; 10 bases map to TRBD2. The germline gives CDR1 SGHVS, CDR2 FQNEAQ. V trimming: 5 bases; J trimming: 3 bases; junction bases outside the gene matches: 7. CDR3 length: 15 amino acids. The CDR3 sequence: CASSPGLAEYYEQYF. The CDR3, as DNA: TGTGCCAGCAGCCCAGGACTAGCGGAGTACTACGAGCAGTACTTC.

This clone was detected only once. This CDR3 is CASSPGGWDLSGNTIYF. In DNA, the CDR3 is TGTGCCAGCAGCCCGGGGGGATGGGACCTCTCTGGAAACACCATATATTTT. The chain employs TRBV7-2 and TRBJ1-3; D possibly corresponds to TRBD1 (5 bases). The CDR3 is 17 amino acids. The V end lost 5 bases, the J end lost 0 bases, and 17 bases lay between the germline ends. Looked up from germline, CDR1 is SGHTA and CDR2 is FQGNSA.

This clone was observed once. V is TRBV5-1 and J is TRBJ2-2; 8 nucleotides agree with TRBD1. V dropped 5 bases and J dropped 7; count of bases not matched to a gene: 7. This CDR3 is 14 amino acids long. CDR1 is SGHRS, CDR2 YFSETQ, per germline. The CDR3 loop reads CASRSGGRDGELFF. In DNA, the CDR3 is TGCGCCAGCAGATCAGGGGGCAGGGACGGGGAGCTGTTTTTT.

The V gene is TRBV29-1, the J gene TRBJ1-1; 8 nucleotides agree with TRBD1. CDR1 and CDR2 (germline): SQVTM, ANQGSEA. The CDR3 is 11 residues long. Trimming cost V 7 bases and J 4 bases; bases outside gene matches: 2. The CDR3 reads CSADRGTEAFF. The DNA for the CDR3 is TGCAGCGCCGACAGGGGCACTGAAGCTTTCTTT.

This chain joins TRBV24-1 and TRBJ2-5, with a tentative D call TRBD1 (6 bases). This CDR3 comprises 16 residues. Germline V gene data show CDR1 as KGHDR and CDR2 as SFDVKD. The ends were cut back, 2 bases at V and 5 bases at J, with 17 bases in the middle. CDR3 nucleotide sequence: TGTGCCACCAGTGATTCATCCGGGACAAATCTGGAGACCCAGTACTTC. Translated: CATSDSSGTNLETQYF.

This clone was seen only once. This chain joins TRBV6-1 and TRBJ1-6; D is possibly TRBD1 (6 bases). V shed 2 bases and J shed 14 bases, with 25 bases lying between them. The germline V gene has CDR1 MNHNS and CDR2 SASEGT. The length of the CDR3 is 17 residues. CDR3 nucleotide sequence: TGTGCCAGCAGTGAACAGCAATGGATAGAGGGGGATGTGGCCCTCCACTTT. It translates to CASSEQQWIEGDVALHF.

This chain joins TRBV27 and TRBJ2-1, with D maybe TRBD2 (5 bases). Germline loops: CDR1 MNHEY, CDR2 SMNVEV (reference sequence). The CDR3 spans 14 residues. V shed 6 bases and J shed 2 bases, with 11 bases lying between them. The CDR3: CASSRTDAYNEQFF. CDR3 bases: TGTGCCAGCAGCCGGACTGATGCCTACAATGAGCAGTTCTTC.

This sequence joins TRBV5-6 and TRBJ2-2; 7 positions agree with TRBD2. V lost 3 bases, J lost 4 bases, and 6 bases stayed unmatched. CDR1 and CDR2 (germline): SGHDT, YYEEEE. This CDR3 spans 15 amino acids. The chain's CDR3 is CASSSGLDPTGELFF. In nucleotides, the CDR3 is TGTGCCAGCAGCTCAGGACTAGACCCCACCGGGGAGCTGTTTTTT. Variable domain in full (rest from reference TRBV5-6 and TRBJ2-2): DAGVTQSPTHLIKTRGQQVTLRCSPKSGHDTVSWYQQALGQGPQFIFQYYEEEERQRGNFPDRFSGHQFPNYSSELNVNALLLGDSALYLCASSSGLDPTGELFFGEGSRLTVL.

CDR3 DNA: TGTGCCAGCAGCTTGTATTATTCAGAGACACCTTACACCATATATTTT. Translation: CASSLYYSETPYTIYF. The V gene is TRBV7-9, the J gene TRBJ1-3; no clear D gene. The CDR3 spans 16 residues. The V gene's germline CDR1 is SEHNR and CDR2 FQNEAQ (reference sequence). Trimming cost V 3 bases and J 8 bases, with 20 bases left between them.